The rows below give T cell receptor beta chains drawn from one sample of a study of cytomegalovirus exposure and HLA in healthy donors. Clones were sequenced by immunoSEQ multiplex PCR, and TCRdb holds only the in-frame ones, with some missing. The sample records fewer than 80,000 clones, about 75% being singletons. The sample taken for sequencing was PBMCs. The receptors shown here come from a woman aged 40 to 50 in good health and CMV-seropositive. The CDR3 runs from the conserved cysteine through the conserved F or W. Fields, in order: V gene, J gene, CDR3 protein.

TRBV6-5	TRBJ2-7	CASSQGETDSYEQYF
TRBV10-3	TRBJ2-3	CASTRDRGTDTQYF
TRBV12-5	TRBJ2-7	CASGQVIGSSHEQYF
TRBV7-7	TRBJ2-3	CASSLLDADTQYF
TRBV19	TRBJ2-7	CASSRGRAEQYF
TRBV19	TRBJ1-4	CASSLSRQGGEKLFF
TRBV5-1	TRBJ1-2	CASSFGYYGYTF
TRBV6-1	TRBJ2-7	CASSVNGGLSYEQYF
TRBV5-4	TRBJ1-1	CASSPATGSMNTEAFF
TRBV5-1	TRBJ1-4	CASSLEPVRANEKLFF
TRBV28	TRBJ2-7	CASSAVATYEQYF
TRBV19	TRBJ2-7	CAPDRGAEQYF
TRBV14	TRBJ2-7	CASSRDTSYEQYF
TRBV18	TRBJ1-1	CASATGGSTEAFF
TRBV6-4	TRBJ2-2	CASSDAPGYGELFF
TRBV14	TRBJ1-2	CASSQDLGGYGYTF
TRBV20-1	TRBJ2-7	CSAGADEQYF
TRBV27	TRBJ1-1	CASSFGQNTEAFF
TRBV4-3	TRBJ1-5	CASSQGQGDNQPQHF
TRBV19	TRBJ2-4	CASSGQVKNIQYF
TRBV5-1	TRBJ1-4	CASRISGKANEKLFF
TRBV13	TRBJ2-7	CASSRVTGSGGNEQYF
TRBV6-1	TRBJ1-1	CASSEFRQGRTEAFF
TRBV5-1	TRBJ1-5	CASSFTGGSNQPQHF
TRBV7-9	TRBJ1-2	CASSLNREGGYTF
TRBV7-3	TRBJ1-6	CASSLNGDSPLHF
TRBV11-2	TRBJ2-7	CASRRGQGSYEQYF
TRBV27	TRBJ1-5	CASSPTTGGGQHF
TRBV30	TRBJ2-7	CAWNHPKVAGGTYEQYF
TRBV19	TRBJ2-2	CASSMRGTGELFF
TRBV30	TRBJ1-5	CAWSRAGNRQPQHF
TRBV7-7	TRBJ2-1	CASSLSSGGRGEQFF
TRBV6-1	TRBJ2-3	CASSETTTGDTQYF
TRBV6-1	TRBJ1-5	CATESGYSNQPQHF
TRBV15	TRBJ2-7	CATSRRGGPGPGEQYF
TRBV4-3	TRBJ1-2	CASSQDLGADSYGYTF
TRBV4-1	TRBJ2-1	CASSQTGNEQFF
TRBV10-3	TRBJ2-7	CAISRTGDNYEQYF
TRBV10-2	TRBJ1-2	CASSGGGFNGYTF
TRBV6-5	TRBJ2-2	CASRLDLRAGELFF
TRBV7-9	TRBJ1-1	CASRLGEGRPEAFF
TRBV4-1	TRBJ2-7	CASSGGTGTYEQYF
TRBV6-5	TRBJ1-6	CASRKQADNSPLHF
TRBV2	TRBJ2-5	CASSDLGLRETQYF
TRBV6-6	TRBJ1-6	CASSLLPGQGSSPLHF
TRBV5-6	TRBJ2-2	CASSLGLAGGTGELFF
TRBV4-2	TRBJ2-7	CASSQGPGDYEQYF
TRBV27	TRBJ2-5	CASMYRGNQETQYF
TRBV7-2	-	CASSLSTLTGWSSYEQYF
TRBV4-1	TRBJ2-6	CASSLFTGTGANVLTF
TRBV6-5	TRBJ2-4	CASGARAKNIQYF
TRBV5-8	TRBJ1-5	CASSLGQNSNQPQHF
TRBV7-9	TRBJ2-3	CASSLGSRGVGDTQYF
TRBV11-3	TRBJ2-3	CASSSGQGAVDTQYF
TRBV5-1	TRBJ1-2	CASSLEGTPPYGYTF
TRBV7-6	TRBJ1-2	CASSPSGGSGYTF
TRBV6-5	TRBJ2-7	CASSYSGEGAFYEQYF
TRBV27	TRBJ2-7	CASRLRTGGLYEQYF
TRBV9	TRBJ2-7	CASSGTGVTYEQYF